This TCR beta chain was captured by sequencing in a study of cytomegalovirus exposure and HLA in healthy donors. Clones were read by immunoSEQ multiplex PCR, and TCRdb kept only the in-frame ones, dropping some. The sample lists approximately 300,000 clones, roughly 88% occurring once. J gave up 6 bases and V 1 base, and 6 bases lay outside the gene matches. The CDR3 has 16 amino acids. Germline V gives CDR1 MNHNS, CDR2 SASEGT. Sample: PBMCs. The genes are TRBV6-1 and TRBJ1-2; 12 positions agree with TRBD1. This TCR derives from a young woman in good health and CMV-seronegative. CDR3 residues: CASSEVGQGAWDGYTF. The CDR3 nucleotides are TGTGCCAGCAGTGAAGTGGGACAGGGGGCTTGGGATGGCTACACCTTC.